The 6 T cell receptor beta chains below were found in one sample sequenced in a study of circulating CD8 cells and anti-PD-1 response in melanoma. Live CD3+CD8+TCRalphabeta+ cells were sorted into four subsets by PD-1 and/or TIGIT. Using approximately 15 ng of total RNA, TCR libraries were made with the QIAseq Immune Repertoire TCR panel. TCRdb recomputed calls from the reads with MiXCR, one row per CDR3 protein. The table shows 200 to 250 distinct CDR3 sequences, with about 19% occurring only once. Sequences were derived from CD8+ T cells from PBMCs, sampled at baseline or after one month of anti-PD-1 therapy (not recorded which). These receptors originate from a human donor with melanoma.

The CDR3 bases are TGTGCCAGCAGGGTGGACACTTACACCGGGGAGCTGTTTTTT. Protein sequence: CASRVDTYTGELFF. The chain uses TRBV28 and TRBJ2-2, with D perhaps TRBD1 (5 bases). The CDR3 extends over 14 amino acids. The germline V gene has CDR1 MDHEN and CDR2 SYDVKM. The germline V and J ends were trimmed by 6 bases and 3 bases, with 11 bases remaining between them.

Within the sample, this clonotype is large (0.1 to 1%). V usage is TRBV6-2 or TRBV6-3 and J usage is TRBJ2-3, with 10 bases that match TRBD1. Germline CDR1 is MNHEY and CDR2 is SVGEGT. The CDR3 is made up of 18 amino acids. V was clipped by 10 bases and J by 1 base; unmatched bases: 17. The CDR3 is CATRQAGQGTIGTDTQYF. The CDR3, as DNA: TGTGCCACCCGACAGGCGGGACAGGGGACTATTGGCACAGATACGCAGTATTTT.

This clonotype occurred once. The rearrangement links TRBV27 to TRBJ2-7; 7 nucleotides line up with TRBD2. J was trimmed by 5 bases and V by 4 bases; bases with no gene match: 8. This CDR3 spans 14 amino acids. Germline assignment: CDR1 MNHEY and CDR2 SMNVEV (reference sequence). The DNA of the CDR3 is TGTGCCAGCAGTTCAACCCTCAGCGGGAACGAGCAGTACTTC. It codes for CASSSTLSGNEQYF.

By share, this clonotype ranks as large (0.1 to 1%). The rearrangement links TRBV7-3 to TRBJ2-2; either TRBD1 or TRBD2 may fit D (5 bases each). This CDR3 is built from 18 residues. Germline-derived CDR1 and CDR2 are SGHTA and FQGTGA. V was pared by 2 bases and J by 1 base, with 17 bases between. DNA for the CDR3: TGTGCCAGCAGCTTATCGTCCCCGGGGACGGTGAACACCGGGGAGCTGTTTTTT. It is translated as CASSLSSPGTVNTGELFF.

This clonotype is deemed large. This chain joins TRBV27 and TRBJ1-1; no clear D gene. From germline, CDR1 is MNHEY and CDR2 SMNVEV (reference sequence). The CDR3 sequence is 13 residues long. With 5 bases removed from V and 1 base from J, the gap between germline ends came to 8 bases. The CDR3 nucleotides read TGTGCCAGCAGTCCCACAAGGAACACTGAAGCTTTCTTT. Translating it yields CASSPTRNTEAFF.

Within the sample, this clonotype is large. The J gene is TRBJ2-7, the V gene TRBV27; no definite D call. The CDR3 runs 12 residues. Looked up from germline, CDR1 is MNHEY and CDR2 is SMNVEV (reference sequence). V gave up 4 bases and J gave up 2 bases, with 6 bases separating them. The CDR3 sequence is CASSSTAYEQYF. CDR3 nucleotide sequence: TGTGCCAGCAGTTCTACGGCCTACGAGCAGTACTTC.